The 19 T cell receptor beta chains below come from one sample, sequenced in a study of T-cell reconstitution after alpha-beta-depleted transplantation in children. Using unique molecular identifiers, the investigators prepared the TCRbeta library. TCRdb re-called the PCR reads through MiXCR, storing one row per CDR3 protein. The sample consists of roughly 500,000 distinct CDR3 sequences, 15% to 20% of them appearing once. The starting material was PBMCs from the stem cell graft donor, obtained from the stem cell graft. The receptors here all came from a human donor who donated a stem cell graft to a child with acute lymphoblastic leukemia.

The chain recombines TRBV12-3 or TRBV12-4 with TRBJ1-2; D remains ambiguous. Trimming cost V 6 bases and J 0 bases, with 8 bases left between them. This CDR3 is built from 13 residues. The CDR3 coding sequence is TGTGCCAGCAGCAAGGCCCCTAACTATGGCTACACCTTC. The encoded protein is CASSKAPNYGYTF.

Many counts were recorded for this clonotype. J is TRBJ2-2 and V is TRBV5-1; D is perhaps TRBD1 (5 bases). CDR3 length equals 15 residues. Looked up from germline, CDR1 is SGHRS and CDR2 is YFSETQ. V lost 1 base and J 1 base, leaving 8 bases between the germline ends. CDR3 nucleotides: TGCGCCAGCAGCTTGTGGCAGGGGAACACCGGGGAGCTGTTTTTT. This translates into CASSLWQGNTGELFF.

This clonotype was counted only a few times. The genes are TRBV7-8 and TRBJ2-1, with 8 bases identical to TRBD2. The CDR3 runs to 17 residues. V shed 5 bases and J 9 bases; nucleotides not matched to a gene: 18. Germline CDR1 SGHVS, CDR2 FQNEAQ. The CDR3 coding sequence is TGTGCCAGCAGCCCCTTGCGGGGGGCAATTACTGTGGGTGAGCAGTTCTTC. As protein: CASSPLRGAITVGEQFF.

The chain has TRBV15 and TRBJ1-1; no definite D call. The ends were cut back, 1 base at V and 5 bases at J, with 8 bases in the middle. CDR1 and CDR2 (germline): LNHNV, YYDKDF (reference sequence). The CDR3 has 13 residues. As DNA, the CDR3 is TGTGCCACCAGCAGAGTAGCTGGAACTGAAGCTTTCTTT. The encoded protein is CATSRVAGTEAFF. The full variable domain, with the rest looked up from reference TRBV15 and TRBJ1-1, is DAMVIQNPRYQVTQFGKPVTLSCSQTLNHNVMYWYQQKSSQAPKLLFHYYDKDFNNEADTPDNFQSRRPNTSFCFLDIRSPGLGDTAMYLCATSRVAGTEAFFGQGTRLTVV.

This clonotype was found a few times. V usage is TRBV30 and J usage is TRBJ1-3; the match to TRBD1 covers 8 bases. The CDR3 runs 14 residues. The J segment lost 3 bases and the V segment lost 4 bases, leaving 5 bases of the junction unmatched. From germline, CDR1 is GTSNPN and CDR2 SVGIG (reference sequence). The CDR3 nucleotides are TGTGCCTGGACAGGGGGCTGGGGTGGAAACACCATATATTTT. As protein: CAWTGGWGGNTIYF.

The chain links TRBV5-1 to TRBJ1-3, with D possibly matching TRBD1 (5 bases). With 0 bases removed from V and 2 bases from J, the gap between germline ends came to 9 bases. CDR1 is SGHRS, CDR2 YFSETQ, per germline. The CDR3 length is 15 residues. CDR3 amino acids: CASSLEPGTGNTIYF. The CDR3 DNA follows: TGCGCCAGCAGCTTGGAACCAGGGACTGGAAACACCATATATTTT.

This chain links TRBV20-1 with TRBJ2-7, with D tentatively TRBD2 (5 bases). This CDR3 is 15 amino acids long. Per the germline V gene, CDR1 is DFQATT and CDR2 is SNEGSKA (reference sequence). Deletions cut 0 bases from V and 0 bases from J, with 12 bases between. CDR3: CSARDHAGASYEQYF. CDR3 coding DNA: TGCAGTGCTAGAGATCACGCGGGCGCCTCCTACGAGCAGTACTTC.

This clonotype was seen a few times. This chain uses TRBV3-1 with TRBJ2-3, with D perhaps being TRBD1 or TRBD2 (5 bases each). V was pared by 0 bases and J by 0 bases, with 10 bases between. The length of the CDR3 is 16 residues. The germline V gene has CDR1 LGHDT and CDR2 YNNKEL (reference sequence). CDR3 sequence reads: CASSQDRDQSTDTQYF. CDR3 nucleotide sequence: TGTGCCAGCAGCCAAGACCGGGACCAGAGCACAGATACGCAGTATTTT.

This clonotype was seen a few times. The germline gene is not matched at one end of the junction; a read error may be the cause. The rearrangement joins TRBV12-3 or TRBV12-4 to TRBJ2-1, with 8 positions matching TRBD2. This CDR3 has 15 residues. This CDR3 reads CASSLELAAYNEQFF. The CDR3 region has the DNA TGTGCCAGCAGTTTAGAACTAGCGGCCTATAATGAGCAGTTCTTC.

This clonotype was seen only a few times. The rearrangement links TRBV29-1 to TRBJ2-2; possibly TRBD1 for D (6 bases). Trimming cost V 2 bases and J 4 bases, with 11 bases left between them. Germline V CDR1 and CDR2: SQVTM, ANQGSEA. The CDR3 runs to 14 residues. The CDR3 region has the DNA TGCAGCGTTGAACAGGGGAAAGGCACCGGGGAGCTGTTTTTT. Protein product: CSVEQGKGTGELFF.

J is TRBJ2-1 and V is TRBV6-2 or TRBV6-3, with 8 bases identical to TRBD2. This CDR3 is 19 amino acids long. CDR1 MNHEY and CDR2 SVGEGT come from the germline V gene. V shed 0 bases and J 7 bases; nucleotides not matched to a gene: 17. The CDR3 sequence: CASSYSGLAPLSSGNEQFF. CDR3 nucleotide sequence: TGTGCCAGCAGTTACTCAGGACTAGCTCCCCTATCATCCGGGAATGAGCAGTTCTTC.

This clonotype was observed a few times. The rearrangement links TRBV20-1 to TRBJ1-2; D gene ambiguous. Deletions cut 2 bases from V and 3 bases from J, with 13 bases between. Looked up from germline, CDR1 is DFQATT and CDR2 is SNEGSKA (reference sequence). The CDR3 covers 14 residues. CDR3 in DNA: TGCAGTGCTAGACACGACGGCCCTTACTATGGCTACACCTTC. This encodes CSARHDGPYYGYTF.

CDR3: CASSPGQGAKFEQFF. CDR3 nucleotide sequence: TGTGCCAGCAGTCCTGGACAGGGGGCTAAGTTTGAGCAGTTCTTC. The chain recombines TRBV6-5 with TRBJ2-1; 11 bases line up with TRBD1. Trimming removed 5 bases from V and 9 bases from J; junction bases left unmatched: 9. CDR1 and CDR2 from the germline V gene are MNHEY and SVGAGI. CDR3 length: 15 residues.

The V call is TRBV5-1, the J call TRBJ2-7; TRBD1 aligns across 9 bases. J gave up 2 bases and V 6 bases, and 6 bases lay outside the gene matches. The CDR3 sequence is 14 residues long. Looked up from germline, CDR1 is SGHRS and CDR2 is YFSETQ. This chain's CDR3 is CASTDRGRTYEQYF. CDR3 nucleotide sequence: TGCGCCAGCACCGACAGGGGGAGGACCTACGAGCAGTACTTC.

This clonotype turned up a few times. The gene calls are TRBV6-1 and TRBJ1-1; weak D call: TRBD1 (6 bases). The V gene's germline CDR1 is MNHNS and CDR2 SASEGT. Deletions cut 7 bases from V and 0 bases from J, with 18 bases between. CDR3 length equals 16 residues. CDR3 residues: CASILNYRAMNTEAFF. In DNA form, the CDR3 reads TGTGCCAGCATTCTAAACTACAGGGCCATGAACACTGAAGCTTTCTTT.

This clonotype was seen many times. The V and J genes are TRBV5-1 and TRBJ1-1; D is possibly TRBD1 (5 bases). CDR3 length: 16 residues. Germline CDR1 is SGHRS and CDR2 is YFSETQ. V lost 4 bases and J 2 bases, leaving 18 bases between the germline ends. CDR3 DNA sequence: TGCGCCAGCAGCACCCTAATTACAGGTCCCAACACTGAAGCTTTCTTT. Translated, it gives CASSTLITGPNTEAFF.

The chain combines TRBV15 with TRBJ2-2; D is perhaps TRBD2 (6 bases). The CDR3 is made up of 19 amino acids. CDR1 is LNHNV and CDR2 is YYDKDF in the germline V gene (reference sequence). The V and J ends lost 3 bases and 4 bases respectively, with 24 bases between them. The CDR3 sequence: CATSRIAAGTPPLTGELFF. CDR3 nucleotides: TGTGCCACCAGCAGGATAGCGGCTGGGACTCCCCCTCTCACCGGGGAGCTGTTTTTT.

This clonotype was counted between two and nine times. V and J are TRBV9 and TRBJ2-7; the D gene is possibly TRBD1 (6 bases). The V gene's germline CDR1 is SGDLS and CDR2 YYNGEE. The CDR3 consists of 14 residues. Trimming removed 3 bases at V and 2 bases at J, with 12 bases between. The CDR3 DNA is TGTGCCAGCAGCGCGCGGCCAGGGGCCTACGAGCAGTACTTC. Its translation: CASSARPGAYEQYF.

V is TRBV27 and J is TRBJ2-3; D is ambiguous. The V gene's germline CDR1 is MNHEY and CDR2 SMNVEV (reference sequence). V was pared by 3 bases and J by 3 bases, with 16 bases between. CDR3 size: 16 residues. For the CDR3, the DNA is TGTGCCAGCAGTTTCATCCTCTTAGGGTTAACAGATACGCAGTATTTT. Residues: CASSFILLGLTDTQYF.